The clone carrying this T cell receptor (beta chain) was counted once. Antigen: not known. The protocol was immunoSEQ multiplex PCR, while the TCRdb copy is restricted to in-frame clones and leaves out a portion. The repertoire consists of about 2.3 million clones, with more than 80% occurring once and the leading ten covering about 0.39%. The CDR3 covers 12 residues. With 2 bases clipped from V and 7 bases from J, the junction kept 0 bases outside the gene matches. Germline values: CDR1 SNHLY, CDR2 FYNNEI. This entry is derived from a study of shared clonotypes between healthy human individuals. Points from the study as a whole: The naive CD4 repertoires of a few donors were compared, and about 5% of clonotypes were shared.

The source is a man between 18 and 35 years old in good health. Some clones in this sample may be carry-over from other donors' samples. This chain links TRBV2 with TRBJ1-2; 8 bases line up with TRBD1. Sequencing was carried out using naive CD4+ T cells from PBMCs. The subset is: CD45RA+ positively selected. CDR3 coding DNA: TGTGCCAGCAGTGAACAGGGGGCTGGCTACACCTTC. Translating gives CASSEQGAGYTF.